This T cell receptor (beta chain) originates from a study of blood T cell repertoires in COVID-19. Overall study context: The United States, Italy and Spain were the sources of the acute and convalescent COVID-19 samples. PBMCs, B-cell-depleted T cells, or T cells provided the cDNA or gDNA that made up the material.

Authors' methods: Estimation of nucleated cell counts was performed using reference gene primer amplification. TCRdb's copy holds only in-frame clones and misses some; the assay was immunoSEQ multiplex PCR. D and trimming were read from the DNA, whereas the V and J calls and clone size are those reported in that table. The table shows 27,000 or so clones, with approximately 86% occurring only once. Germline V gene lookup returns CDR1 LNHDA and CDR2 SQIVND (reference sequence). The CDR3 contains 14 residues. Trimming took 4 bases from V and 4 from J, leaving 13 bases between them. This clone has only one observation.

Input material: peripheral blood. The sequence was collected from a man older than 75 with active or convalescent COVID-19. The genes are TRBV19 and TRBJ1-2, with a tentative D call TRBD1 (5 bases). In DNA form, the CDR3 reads TGTGCCAGTAGTAAAAGTACAGGCCTCTATGGCTACACCTTC. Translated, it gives CASSKSTGLYGYTF.